The 10 T cell receptor beta chains listed next were all sequenced from one sample in a study of blood T cell repertoires in COVID-19. Measured with immunoSEQ multiplex PCR; TCRdb has only the in-frame clones, and not every one. Among approximately 140,000 clones, 60% to 85% were seen once, and the ten largest hold 16%. The sample was peripheral blood. Receptors were obtained from a man in his fifties or sixties with acute or convalescent COVID-19.

The gene calls are TRBV3-1 (or the pseudogene TRBV3-2) and TRBJ2-1; weak D call: TRBD1 (6 bases). The length of the CDR3 is 14 residues. V dropped 0 bases and J dropped 10 bases, with 13 bases sitting between them. Germline lookup yields CDR1 LGHDT and CDR2 YNNKEL (reference sequence). CDR3 residues: CASSQDLRGQEQFF. Here the CDR3 DNA reads TGTGCCAGCAGCCAAGATTTACGTGGACAGGAGCAGTTCTTC.

This chain connects TRBV6-2 or TRBV6-3 to TRBJ2-5, with 11 bases identical to TRBD2. Germline CDR1 MNHEY, CDR2 SVGEGT. The CDR3 extends over 15 amino acids. J was trimmed by 0 bases and V by 6 bases; bases with no gene match: 3. CDR3 DNA: TGTGCCAGCAGCGCGACTAGCGGGGACCAAGAGACCCAGTACTTC. Translated, it gives CASSATSGDQETQYF.

V is TRBV9 and J is TRBJ2-3; D may be TRBD2 (6 bases). CDR1 and CDR2 (germline): SGDLS, YYNGEE. This CDR3 has 15 residues. V was pared by 2 bases and J by 5 bases, with 15 bases between. This CDR3 is CASSVESGRGDTQYF. The CDR3 region has the DNA TGTGCCAGCAGCGTGGAAAGCGGGCGGGGAGATACGCAGTATTTT.

The chain uses TRBV30 and TRBJ1-2; a possible D gene is TRBD1 (5 bases). CDR1 is GTSNPN, CDR2 SVGIG, per germline (reference sequence). This CDR3 has 13 amino acids. Trimming took 1 base from V and 3 from J, leaving 9 bases between them. The CDR3 nucleotides read TGTGCCTGGAGTGATGGGGACTACTATGGCTACACCTTC. Residues: CAWSDGDYYGYTF.

DNA for the CDR3: TGTGCCAGCAGTGAAGCTCCCAGAAGCTATGGCTACACCTTC. This encodes CASSEAPRSYGYTF. J is TRBJ1-2 and V is TRBV2; D is uncertain. Germline-derived CDR1 and CDR2 are SNHLY and FYNNEI. The V and J ends lost 0 bases and 4 bases respectively, with 9 bases between them. The CDR3 has 14 residues.

This chain uses TRBV7-8 with TRBJ2-7; D perhaps matches TRBD2 (6 bases). In germline, CDR1 is SGHVS, CDR2 FQNEAQ. The CDR3 totals 13 residues. The V end lost 0 bases, the J end lost 7 bases, and 10 bases lay between the germline ends. CDR3 protein: CASSLAVAGEQYF. In nucleotides, the CDR3 is TGTGCCAGCAGCTTAGCAGTGGCGGGGGAGCAGTACTTC.

This rearrangement joins TRBV2 to TRBJ1-3; 9 positions match TRBD1. The V and J ends lost 4 bases and 2 bases, in that order; junction bases with no gene match: 3. The length of the CDR3 is 15 residues. CDR1 and CDR2 (germline): SNHLY, FYNNEI. CDR3 sequence: CASSARQGAGNTIYF. DNA of the CDR3: TGTGCCAGCAGTGCGCGACAGGGGGCTGGAAACACCATATATTTT.

The genes are TRBV6-2 or TRBV6-3 and TRBJ2-5, with a weak D call TRBD1 (6 bases). This CDR3 is 13 amino acids long. Trimming removed 6 bases from V and 1 base from J, with 9 bases in between. CDR1 and CDR2 from the germline V gene are MNHEY and SVGEGT. The CDR3 bases are TGTGCCAGCAGCAACAGGGTCCAAGAGACCCAGTACTTC. Its translation: CASSNRVQETQYF.

The V gene is TRBV19, the J gene TRBJ1-3; TRBD1 might be the D (5 bases). Between the trimmed V and J ends, which lost 7 bases and 1 base, there was a span of 14 bases. The germline V gene encodes CDR1 LNHDA and CDR2 SQIVND (reference sequence). This CDR3 spans 15 amino acids. The CDR3 loop reads CASTRWGLSGNTIYF. The DNA of the CDR3 is TGTGCCAGTACTCGGTGGGGCCTTTCTGGAAACACCATATATTTT.

The chain combines TRBV28 with TRBJ1-4, with D possibly being TRBD1 (5 bases). Germline-derived CDR1 and CDR2 are MDHEN and SYDVKM. Trimming took off 3 bases at V and 4 bases at J, with 12 bases between the two ends. There are 15 residues in the CDR3. CDR3 loop: CASSFGGFDNEKLFF. The CDR3, as DNA: TGTGCCAGCAGTTTTGGGGGGTTCGATAATGAAAAACTGTTTTTT.